Listed here are 3 T cell receptor beta chains from one sample, sequenced in a study of CD8 T cells in Susac syndrome. Reverse transcription used about 0.45 to 1 ug RNA and random hexamers. Each CDR3 protein is one row after TCRdb ran MiXCR on the immunoSEQ multiplex PCR reads. The sample comprises roughly 80,000 distinct CDR3 sequences, approximately 93% of which are singletons, and about 0.52% rests with the top ten. Material for sequencing was CD8+ T cells from PBMCs. The receptor set was obtained from a human donor with Susac syndrome.

This clonotype has more than one count but fewer than ten. J is TRBJ2-4 and V is TRBV27; D call uncertain. Per the germline V gene, CDR1 is MNHEY and CDR2 is SMNVEV (reference sequence). V was clipped by 0 bases and J by 1 base, with 7 bases between them. The CDR3 is 15 residues long. CDR3 residues: CASSLSGGAKNIQYF. CDR3 sequence (DNA): TGTGCCAGCAGTTTATCCGGTGGGGCCAAAAACATTCAGTACTTC.

This clonotype was seen only once. V usage is TRBV27 and J usage is TRBJ2-1, with 9 bases aligning to TRBD1. The junction had 6 bases not matched to a gene; V was cut back by 6 bases and J by 3 bases. The germline gives CDR1 MNHEY, CDR2 SMNVEV (reference sequence). This CDR3 comprises 15 residues. The CDR3 DNA sequence: TGTGCCAGCAGCACCGGGACAGGGATCTACAATGAGCAGTTCTTC. Encoded protein: CASSTGTGIYNEQFF.

The rearrangement links TRBV6-5 to TRBJ2-2; the D is unclear. The CDR3 contains 14 residues. CDR1 MNHEY and CDR2 SVGAGI come from the germline V gene. V lost 0 bases and J 6 bases, leaving 8 bases between the germline ends. For the CDR3, the DNA is TGTGCCAGCAGTTACTCGGTGGCTCCCGGGGAGCTGTTTTTT. Translated, it gives CASSYSVAPGELFF.